This T cell receptor (beta chain) was recovered during a study of blood T cells in healthy people across ages. The study's findings and limits: While age rose, TCR beta diversity per million T cells dropped in a roughly linear way. PBMCs were not sorted, which prevented a conclusive comparison of naive versus antigen-experienced cells.

The V end lost 5 bases, the J end lost 9 bases, and 8 bases lay between the germline ends. CDR3 length equals 11 residues. Looked up from germline, CDR1 is SGHVS and CDR2 is FQNEAQ. Through a sample-barcoded 5' primer and a J-beta primer mix, a second PCR was run for roughly 6 to 12 cycles. Every sample gave at least 2.5 million paired-end reads containing CDR3. Via MiXCR, TCRdb re-called the 5' RACE reads, giving one row per CDR3 protein. Among 630,000 or so distinct CDR3 sequences listed, approximately 30% were seen once. With respect to this clonotype: What it recognizes is unknown.

Sequenced sample: blood. The V call is TRBV7-8, the J call TRBJ2-1; D is ambiguous. This receptor was identified in a woman of 80 years or more in good health. The DNA for the CDR3 is TGTGCCAGCAGCCCCCTGCGTGAGCAGTTCTTC. Translation: CASSPLREQFF.